Below are 10 T cell receptor beta chains sequenced from a single sample in a study of blood T cell repertoires in COVID-19. Sequenced by immunoSEQ multiplex PCR; TCRdb stores in-frame clones only, minus some. The table shows some 230,000 clones, with 80% to 90% occurring only once. The material sequenced was peripheral blood. These receptors came from a man aged 50-59 years who had recovered from COVID-19.

The chain is built from TRBV18 and TRBJ2-3, with a possible D match to TRBD1 (6 bases). Germline assignment: CDR1 KGHSH and CDR2 LQKENI. The CDR3 is 14 amino acids. V lost 3 bases and J lost 4, with 11 bases in between. The CDR3 DNA is TGTGCCAGCTCACCCTACACAGGGCCAGATACGCAGTATTTT. Its protein is CASSPYTGPDTQYF.

The CDR3 loop reads CASSIGQGLYNEQFF. In DNA, the CDR3 is TGTGCCAGTAGTATCGGGCAGGGGCTCTACAATGAGCAGTTCTTC. This rearrangement joins TRBV19 to TRBJ2-1; possible D gene TRBD1, 6 bases. V dropped 3 bases and J dropped 3 bases, with 12 bases sitting between them. The CDR3 spans 15 residues. Germline V gives CDR1 LNHDA, CDR2 SQIVND (reference sequence). Full variable domain (outside the CDR3, taken from reference TRBV19 and TRBJ2-1): DGGITQSPKYLFRKEGQNVTLSCEQNLNHDAMYWYRQDPGQGLRLIYYSQIVNDFQKGDIAEGYSVSREKKESFPLTVTSAQKNPTAFYLCASSIGQGLYNEQFFGPGTRLTVL.

This rearrangement joins TRBV27 to TRBJ1-2; 11 bases are shared with TRBD1. The germline CDR1 and CDR2 sequences are MNHEY and SMNVEV (reference sequence). V lost 4 bases, J lost 8 bases, and 6 bases stayed unmatched. The CDR3 extends over 14 amino acids. The CDR3 is CASSSAGTGGGYTF. The CDR3 DNA sequence: TGTGCCAGCAGTTCGGCCGGGACAGGGGGGGGCTACACCTTC.

This clone came up once. This rearrangement joins TRBV19 to TRBJ1-1; maybe TRBD1 (5 bases). The CDR3 is 14 amino acids. From germline, CDR1 is LNHDA and CDR2 SQIVND (reference sequence). Trimming stripped 3 bases from V and 3 bases from J, with 11 bases between. The CDR3 spells CASSIGGGYTEAFF. DNA for the CDR3: TGTGCCAGTAGTATCGGGGGAGGGTACACTGAAGCTTTCTTT.

The chain combines TRBV7-9 with TRBJ2-7; 13 bases are shared with TRBD2. Germline CDR1 is SEHNR and CDR2 is FQNEAQ (reference sequence). The V segment lost 5 bases and the J segment 5 bases; nucleotides outside the gene matches: 6. The CDR3 has 15 amino acids. CDR3 nucleotides: TGTGCCAGCAGCCGCCCACTAGCGGGAGGGAACGAGCAGTACTTC. This encodes CASSRPLAGGNEQYF.

The rearrangement uses TRBV24-1 and TRBJ1-2; D is unclear. This CDR3 has 12 residues. Per germline, CDR1 KGHDR and CDR2 SFDVKD. V was shortened by 6 bases and J by 5 bases, with 9 bases between the two germline ends. CDR3 in amino acids: CATSPDTYGYTF. The CDR3 region has the DNA TGTGCCACCAGTCCAGATACATATGGCTACACCTTC.

The rearrangement joins TRBV6-6 to TRBJ1-1; D call uncertain. V lost 4 bases, J lost 1 base, and 10 bases lay in between. CDR3 length: 14 residues. From germline, CDR1 is MNHNY and CDR2 SVGAGI (reference sequence). CDR3 nucleotides: TGTGCCAGCAGTTTTCTTTCGGGGAACACTGAAGCTTTCTTT. Encoded protein: CASSFLSGNTEAFF.

V usage is TRBV11-3 and J usage is TRBJ2-1; 8 bases align to TRBD2. V lost 3 bases and J lost 5; bases outside the gene matches: 6. Germline CDR1 SGHNT, CDR2 YENEEA. This CDR3 contains 15 residues. CDR3 coding DNA: TGTGCCAGCAGCTTGAGGCTAGCGGGCCACAATGAGCAGTTCTTC. Translated: CASSLRLAGHNEQFF.

This clone was seen only once. The CDR3 is CASSRGGRDEQYF. The CDR3 DNA reads as TGTGCCAGCAGCCGTGGGGGGAGAGACGAGCAGTACTTC. The chain couples TRBV3-1 (or the pseudogene TRBV3-2) to TRBJ2-7, with D possibly TRBD2 on 6 matching bases. The V end lost 4 bases, the J end lost 5 bases, and 12 bases lay between the germline ends. The CDR3 consists of 13 residues. CDR1 and CDR2 from the germline V gene are LGHDT and YNNKEL (reference sequence).

This clone was observed a handful of times. The V call is TRBV30, the J call TRBJ2-7; 7 positions match TRBD1. The germline CDR1 and CDR2 sequences are GTSNPN and SVGIG (reference sequence). CDR3 length: 15 residues. V shed 4 bases, J shed 3 bases, and the junction held 12 bases outside the gene matches. CDR3 in amino acids: CAWTPAPGQSYEQYF. DNA for the CDR3: TGTGCCTGGACCCCAGCTCCGGGACAGAGCTACGAGCAGTACTTC.